This T cell receptor beta chain was found in a study of blood T cells in healthy people across ages. A sample-barcoded 5' primer and a J-beta primer mix were used in a second PCR of roughly 7 to 11 cycles. Each cDNA molecule, via a template-switch adaptor with 12 random nucleotides, was tagged. MiXCR, run by TCRdb on the 5' RACE reads, gives a single entry per CDR3 protein. The data show roughly 1,500,000 distinct CDR3 sequences, about 35% seen once. Per sample, extraction of total RNA gave at least 6 micrograms in every case. There are 14 residues in the CDR3. Germline CDR1 and CDR2: DFQATT and SNEGSKA (reference sequence). V lost 7 bases and J lost 0, with 13 bases in between. Study-level findings and limits: When one million T cells were used, diversity estimates were thought to be underestimates. Long-lived and aged donors differed, with more naive CD4+ cells and higher diversity in the long-lived.

Details on this clonotype: Its antigen is undetermined.

This receptor was obtained from a woman in her thirties in good health. Sequencing input: blood. The J gene is TRBJ1-5, the V gene TRBV20-1; no reliable D call. The DNA for the CDR3 is TGCAGTGTAAAGCCCCCGAATAGCAATCAGCCCCAGCATTTT. Translation gives CSVKPPNSNQPQHF.